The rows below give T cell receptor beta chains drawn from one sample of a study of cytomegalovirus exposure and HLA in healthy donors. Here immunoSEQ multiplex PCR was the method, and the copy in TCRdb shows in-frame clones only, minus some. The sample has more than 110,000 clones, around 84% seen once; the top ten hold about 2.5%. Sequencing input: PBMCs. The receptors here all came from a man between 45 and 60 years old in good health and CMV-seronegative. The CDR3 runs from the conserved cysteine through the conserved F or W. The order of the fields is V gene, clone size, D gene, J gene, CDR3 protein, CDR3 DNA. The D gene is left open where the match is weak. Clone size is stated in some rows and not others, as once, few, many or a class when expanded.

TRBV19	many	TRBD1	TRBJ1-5	CASSTQGYQPQHF	TGTGCCAGTAGTACACAGGGGTATCAGCCCCAGCATTTT
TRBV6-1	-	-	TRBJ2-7	CASSLHWGGYEQYF	TGTGCCAGCAGTCTTCATTGGGGCGGCTACGAGCAGTACTTC
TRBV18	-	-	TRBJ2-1	CASSPAGALGNEQFF	TGTGCCAGCTCACCAGCGGGGGCTCTTGGAAATGAGCAGTTCTTC
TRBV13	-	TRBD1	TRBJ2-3	CASAQGQGRSDTQYF	TGTGCCAGCGCACAGGGACAGGGGCGGTCAGATACGCAGTATTTT
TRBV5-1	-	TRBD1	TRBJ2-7	CASSRDRDNQYF	TGCGCCAGCAGCCGGGACAGGGACAATCAGTACTTC
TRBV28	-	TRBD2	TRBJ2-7	CASMRSGGGYEQYF	TGTGCCAGCATGAGGAGCGGGGGGGGATACGAGCAGTACTTC
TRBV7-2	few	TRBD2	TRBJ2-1	CASSFLSGMSNEQFF	TGTGCCAGCAGCTTTCTAAGCGGGATGTCAAATGAGCAGTTCTTC
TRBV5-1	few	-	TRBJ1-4	CASSLASGATNEKLFF	TGCGCCAGCAGCTTGGCTTCAGGGGCAACTAATGAAAAACTGTTTTTT
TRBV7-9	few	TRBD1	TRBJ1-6	CASSFGTRDSYNSPLHF	TGTGCCAGCAGCTTTGGGACTAGGGACAGCTATAATTCACCCCTCCACTTT
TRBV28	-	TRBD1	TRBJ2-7	CASILGTGSYEQYF	TGTGCCAGCATCCTAGGGACAGGCTCCTACGAGCAGTACTTC
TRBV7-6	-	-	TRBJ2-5	CASSRQETQYF	TGTGCCAGCAGCCGCCAAGAGACCCAGTACTTC
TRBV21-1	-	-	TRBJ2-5	CASSKLGTGVETQYF	TGTGCCAGCAGCAAACTCGGGACAGGGGTAGAGACCCAGTACTTC
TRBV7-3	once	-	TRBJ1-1	CASSLSGTEAFF	TGTGCCAGCAGCTTAAGCGGGACCGAAGCTTTCTTT
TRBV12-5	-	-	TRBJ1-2	CASEEGGAQASGYTF	TGTGCTAGTGAGGAGGGGGGGGCGCAGGCAAGTGGCTACACCTTC
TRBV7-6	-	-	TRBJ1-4	CASSLTGTNEKLFF	TGTGCCAGCAGCCTCACAGGGACTAATGAAAAACTGTTTTTT
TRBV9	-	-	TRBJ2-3	CASSSVATSTDTQYF	TGTGCCAGCAGCTCAGTAGCGACTAGCACAGATACGCAGTATTTT
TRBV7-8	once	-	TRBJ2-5	CASSPMTGEETQYF	TGTGCCAGCAGCCCGATGACCGGAGAAGAGACCCAGTACTTC
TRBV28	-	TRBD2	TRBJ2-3	CASQLGPSGVTDTQYF	TGTGCCAGCCAATTGGGGCCTAGCGGGGTAACAGATACGCAGTATTTT
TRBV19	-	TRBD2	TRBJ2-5	CASSIRKGLAGYQETQYF	TGTGCCAGTAGTATCAGAAAGGGACTAGCGGGGTACCAAGAGACCCAGTACTTC
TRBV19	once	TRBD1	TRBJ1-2	CASSARQGTNYGYTF	TGTGCCAGTAGTGCGAGACAGGGGACTAACTATGGCTACACCTTC
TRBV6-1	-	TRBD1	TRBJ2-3	CASSEIPGQGVSATDTQYF	TGTGCCAGCAGTGAGATCCCGGGACAGGGGGTTTCAGCTACAGATACGCAGTATTTT
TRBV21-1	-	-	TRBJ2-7	CASSKYLSGSYEQYF	TGTGCCAGCAGCAAATACCTTAGCGGATCCTACGAGCAGTACTTC
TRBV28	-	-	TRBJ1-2	CATGLGSGIRGYTF	TGTGCCACCGGGTTGGGTTCAGGGATCCGTGGCTACACCTTC
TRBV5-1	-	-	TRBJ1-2	CASREGDYGYTF	TGCGCCAGCAGAGAGGGGGACTATGGCTACACCTTC
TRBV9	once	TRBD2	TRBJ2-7	CASSASGLATEQYF	TGTGCCAGCAGCGCTTCCGGACTAGCGACCGAGCAGTACTTC
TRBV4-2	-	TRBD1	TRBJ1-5	CASSPRDRDNQPQHF	TGTGCCAGCAGCCCCCGGGACAGGGATAATCAGCCCCAGCATTTT
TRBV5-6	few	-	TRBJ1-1	CASSRWARDTEAFF	TGTGCCAGCAGCCGATGGGCGAGGGACACTGAAGCTTTCTTT
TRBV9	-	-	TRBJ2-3	CASSVVSGSTDTQYF	TGTGCCAGCAGCGTAGTAAGCGGCAGCACAGATACGCAGTATTTT
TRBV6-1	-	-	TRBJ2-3	CASSRGASDTQYF	TGTGCCAGCAGCCGGGGGGCCTCAGATACGCAGTATTTT
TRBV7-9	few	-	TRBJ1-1	CASAIGRNTEAFF	TGTGCCAGCGCAATAGGGAGGAACACTGAAGCTTTCTTT
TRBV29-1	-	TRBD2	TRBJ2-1	CSVGGLAGASYNEQFF	TGCAGCGTTGGGGGACTAGCGGGAGCCTCCTACAATGAGCAGTTCTTC